This T cell receptor (beta chain) is from a study of shared clonotypes between healthy human individuals. Study results and caveats: For sorted subsets, rarefaction showed incomplete sequencing despite large depth. Generation probabilities of non-shared clonotypes were lower (relative to those shared by all four donors).

Only in-frame clones appear in the TCRdb table, and some are missing; sequencing was by immunoSEQ multiplex PCR. The table lists about 1.4 million clones, around 97% of them singletons. Worth noting for this clone: What it recognizes is unknown.

CDR3 length equals 13 residues. Trimming cost V 8 bases and J 3 bases; bases outside gene matches: 4. Germline V lookup: CDR1 WNHNN, CDR2 SYGVQD (reference sequence). Each sample came from a Caucasian adult donor living in Nashville, Tennessee. This rearrangement joins TRBV10-1 to TRBJ2-7; the match to TRBD1 covers 10 bases. This clonotype was sampled from a young man in good health. Sequencing was carried out using naive CD4+ T cells sorted from blood. Noted subset: CD45RA+ positively selected. CDR3 in amino acids: CASSRDRGYEQYF. The CDR3 DNA reads TGCGCCAGCTCCCGGGACAGGGGCTACGAGCAGTACTTC.